The present T cell receptor (beta chain) was sequenced within a study of OX40 agonist ivuxolimab in advanced cancers. Study observations and caveats: In CD8+ T cells, expanded clones were on average more numerous than in CD4+.

CDR3 length equals 16 residues. The V gene lost 0 bases and the J gene lost 2 bases, with 10 bases spanning the gap. CDR1 and CDR2 from the germline V gene are MDHEN and SYDVKM. To note about this clone: Its antigen is still unknown.

This table comes from immunoSEQ multiplex PCR, and its TCRdb copy is limited to in-frame clones, with some not included. The sample has around 130,000 clones, over 85% seen once. Drawing of blood for sampling happened at baseline, at cycle 4 day 1, and at cycle 7 day 1. The chain links TRBV28 to TRBJ2-2; D is undetermined. The sequences come from CD4+ or CD8+ T cells sorted from blood, collected in a trial of the OX40 agonist ivuxolimab. This clonotype originated in an adult with an advanced solid tumor such as melanoma, head and neck, liver or kidney cancer. CDR3 nucleotide sequence: TGTGCCAGCAGTTTATGGGATAGCACAAACACCGGGGAGCTGTTTTTT. Amino acids: CASSLWDSTNTGELFF. Complete variable domain (other parts from reference TRBV28 and TRBJ2-2): DVKVTQSSRYLVKRTGEKVFLECVQDMDHENMFWYRQDPGLGLRLIYFSYDVKMKEKGDIPEGYSVSREKKERFSLILESASTNQTSMYLCASSLWDSTNTGELFFGEGSRLTVL.